The rows below give T cell receptor beta chains drawn from one sample of a study of blood T cell repertoires in COVID-19. Only in-frame clones appear in the TCRdb table, and some are missing; sequencing was by immunoSEQ multiplex PCR. The table lists around 69,000 clones, 65% to 90% of them singletons. The sequenced sample was peripheral blood. The origin of the receptors is a man aged 50-60 years with acute or convalescent COVID-19. Both conserved end residues are part of each CDR3. A D gene is named only where the DNA matches it firmly. The size of a clone is reported for some rows only, either as once, few or many, or as a class for expanded clones.

j_gene	d_gene	abundance	v_gene	CDR3nt	CDR3aa
TRBJ2-7	.	.	TRBV7-9	TGTGCCAGCAGCCTTACAGGGGACTTGCCTAAAGGGGGCTACGAGCAGTACTTC	CASSLTGDLPKGGYEQYF
TRBJ1-2	TRBD1	.	TRBV5-6	TGTGCCAGCATCCCCGGGGACAGGGCCTATGGCTACACCTTC	CASIPGDRAYGYTF
TRBJ1-1	TRBD1	.	TRBV6-5	TGTGCCAGCAGCCTGACAGGGTTTTCGGGTGGAGCTTTCTTT	CASSLTGFSGGAFF
TRBJ1-5	.	few	TRBV4-1	TGCGCCAGCAGCCAAGAATCTGGGCAGGTCTATCAGCCCCAGCATTTT	CASSQESGQVYQPQHF
TRBJ1-6	.	few	TRBV14	TGTGCCAGCAGCAGACAGGCGTGGGTTTCACCCCTCCACTTT	CASSRQAWVSPLHF
TRBJ1-4	.	.	TRBV3-1/TRBV3-2	TGTGCCAGCAGCCAAGAGGCGGGGTATGGTGAAAAACTGTTTTTT	CASSQEAGYGEKLFF
TRBJ1-5	.	few	TRBV2	TGTGCCAGCAGTGCGGCAGGCTATCAGCCCCAGCATTTT	CASSAAGYQPQHF
TRBJ1-2	TRBD1	.	TRBV29-1	TGCAGCGTTGCAGGGGGTGGTAACTATGGCTACACCTTC	CSVAGGGNYGYTF
TRBJ2-3	TRBD2	.	TRBV28	TGTGCCAGCAAGCCGCGGCGGGGGATTGGCACAGATACGCAGTATTTT	CASKPRRGIGTDTQYF
TRBJ1-1	.	.	TRBV29-1	TGCAGCGTTGAAGGTGGGCAGAACACTGAAGCTTTCTTT	CSVEGGQNTEAFF
TRBJ2-1	TRBD2	.	TRBV27	TGTGCCAGCAGACCTAGCGGGGGGGGCGAGCAGTTCTTC	CASRPSGGGEQFF
TRBJ1-3	.	.	TRBV7-9	TGTGCCAGCAGCGTAGGACTGAGTGGAAACACCATATATTTT	CASSVGLSGNTIYF
TRBJ2-3	.	.	TRBV5-1	TGCGCCAGCAGCTCCGGGATACAGATCGCAGATACGCAGTATTTT	CASSSGIQIADTQYF
TRBJ1-2	.	.	TRBV6-1	TGTGCCAGCAGTGAAAGCAGGAATTATGGCTACACCTTC	CASSESRNYGYTF
TRBJ1-1	TRBD1	.	TRBV4-2	TGTGCCAGCAGCCAAGAAGGGACAGGCATGAACACTGAAGCTTTCTTT	CASSQEGTGMNTEAFF
TRBJ2-7	.	.	TRBV7-3	TGTGCCAGCAGTTACGGAGGGGATTCCTACGAGCAGTACTTC	CASSYGGDSYEQYF
TRBJ2-2	.	.	TRBV5-1	TGCGCCAGCAGCTTCGTAATGACAGACACCGGGGAGCTGTTTTTT	CASSFVMTDTGELFF
TRBJ2-5	TRBD1	.	TRBV11-2	TGTGCCAGCAGCGATATAAAGAGGCGGGACAGGGCCATCGGGGAGACCCAGTACTTC	CASSDIKRRDRAIGETQYF
TRBJ2-2	.	.	TRBV9	TGTGCCAGCAACCGGGACATTACCGGGGAGCTGTTTTTT	CASNRDITGELFF
TRBJ1-2	TRBD1	.	TRBV2	TGTGCCAGCAGACAGGGGGAGGACTATGGCTACACCTTC	CASRQGEDYGYTF
TRBJ2-3	.	.	TRBV2	TGTGCCAGCGGGAGAACAGATACGCAGTATTTT	CASGRTDTQYF
TRBJ2-1	.	.	TRBV25-1	TGTGCCAGCAGTGAATATCAAGCGGATAGCTCCTACAATGAGCAGTTCTTC	CASSEYQADSSYNEQFF
TRBJ2-5	.	.	TRBV7-8	TGTGCCAGCAGCTTATTCCCGGAGGAAACCCAGTACTTC	CASSLFPEETQYF
TRBJ2-6	.	few	TRBV5-1	TGCGCCAGCTCGCGCGGGCTCGTAGCCGGGGCCAACGTCCTGACTTTC	CASSRGLVAGANVLTF
TRBJ1-2	.	.	TRBV12-3/TRBV12-4	TGTGCCAGCAGTTTCTCGAGAGGCTATGGCTACACCTTC	CASSFSRGYGYTF
TRBJ2-7	.	.	TRBV4-1	TGCGCCAGCAGCCAAGGGGGGCTTCGTCTCCTAGACGAGCAGTACTTC	CASSQGGLRLLDEQYF
TRBJ2-3	TRBD2	.	TRBV19	TGTGCCAGTAGCCCCGGACTAGCGGGGGTGGATACGCAGTATTTT	CASSPGLAGVDTQYF
TRBJ1-6	TRBD1	.	TRBV2	TGTGCCAGCAACCCGGACAGGGGATATAATTCACCCCTCCACTTT	CASNPDRGYNSPLHF
TRBJ2-3	TRBD2	few	TRBV10-1	TGCGCCAGCAGTTCAAGCGGGGGGGCGCCAACCTTT	CASSSSGGAPTF
TRBJ1-1	.	.	TRBV30	TGTGCCTGGTATGGCAGGAAAAACACTGAAGCTTTCTTT	CAWYGRKNTEAFF
TRBJ2-7	TRBD1	.	TRBV6-5	TGTGCCAGCAGTACCGTTCGACAGGGCCCCTACGAGCAGTACTTC	CASSTVRQGPYEQYF
TRBJ2-7	.	.	TRBV5-1	TGCGCCAGCAGCTTGGGGGGAGACTTGACCTACGAGCAGTACTTC	CASSLGGDLTYEQYF